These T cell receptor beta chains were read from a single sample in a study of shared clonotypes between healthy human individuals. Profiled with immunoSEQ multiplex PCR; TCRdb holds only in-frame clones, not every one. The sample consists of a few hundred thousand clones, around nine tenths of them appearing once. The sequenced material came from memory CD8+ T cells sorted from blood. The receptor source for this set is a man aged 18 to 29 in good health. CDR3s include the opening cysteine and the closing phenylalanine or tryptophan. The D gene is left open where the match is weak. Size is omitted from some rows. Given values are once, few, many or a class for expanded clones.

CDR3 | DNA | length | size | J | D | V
CASRTGSGYEQYF | TGCGCCAGCAGGACAGGGTCGGGCTACGAGCAGTACTTC | 13 | - | TRBJ2-7 | TRBD1 | TRBV5-1
CSVGAGRHGYTF | TGCAGCGTTGGAGCAGGGCGGCATGGCTACACCTTC | 12 | - | TRBJ1-2 | - | TRBV29-1
CASSVRQGTPSTDTQYF | TGTGCCAGCAGCGTCCGACAGGGAACCCCTAGCACAGATACGCAGTATTTT | 17 | - | TRBJ2-3 | TRBD1 | TRBV9
CASSVGDSLQETQYF | TGTGCCAGCAGCGTGGGGGACAGTTTACAAGAGACCCAGTACTTC | 15 | - | TRBJ2-5 | TRBD1 | TRBV9
CASGLRGQGDNEQFF | TGTGCTAGTGGTCTCCGAGGACAGGGCGACAATGAGCAGTTCTTC | 15 | - | TRBJ2-1 | TRBD1 | TRBV12-5
CASSSRGNRGEQYF | TGTGCCAGCAGCTCCCGGGGGAACAGGGGTGAGCAGTACTTC | 14 | few | TRBJ2-7 | - | TRBV11-1
CASSHWAPTSGANVLTF | TGTGCCAGCAGCCATTGGGCCCCTACCTCTGGGGCCAACGTCCTGACTTTC | 17 | once | TRBJ2-6 | - | TRBV28
CASSSYNEGEYEQYF | TGTGCCAGTAGTTCCTATAACGAAGGGGAGTACGAGCAGTACTTC | 15 | - | TRBJ2-7 | - | TRBV19
CASSPGTGFNEQYF | TGTGCCAGCAGCCCAGGGACAGGCTTCAACGAGCAGTACTTC | 14 | - | TRBJ2-7 | TRBD1 | TRBV5-6
CASSSGRRETQYF | TGTGCCAGCAGCTCCGGTCGTAGGGAGACCCAGTACTTC | 13 | once | TRBJ2-5 | - | TRBV11-2
CASSLGGGHLYGYTF | TGTGCCAGCAGTTTAGGAGGGGGACATCTCTATGGCTACACCTTC | 15 | - | TRBJ1-2 | - | TRBV28
CASSLDSPLGKFSTDTQYF | TGTGCCAGCAGCTTAGACTCCCCCTTGGGGAAGTTTAGCACAGATACGCAGTATTTT | 19 | - | TRBJ2-3 | - | TRBV11-2
CASSEDLAEDTQYF | TGTGCCAGCAGTGAAGACCTAGCTGAAGATACGCAGTATTTT | 14 | - | TRBJ2-3 | - | TRBV6-1
CASSAEGPEQYF | TGTGCCAGCAGTGCCGAGGGCCCCGAGCAGTACTTC | 12 | - | TRBJ2-7 | - | TRBV6-1
CASSIDTTGLAGYNEQFF | TGTGCCAGTAGTATAGATACCACAGGACTAGCGGGGTACAATGAGCAGTTCTTC | 18 | - | TRBJ2-1 | TRBD2 | TRBV19
CASSQMKVSGEVLEQYF | TGTGCCAGCAGTCAAATGAAAGTGAGCGGGGAGGTTCTCGAGCAGTACTTC | 17 | - | TRBJ2-7 | TRBD2 | TRBV27
CASSLDQYGYTF | TGTGCCAGCAGCTTAGACCAGTATGGCTACACCTTC | 12 | - | TRBJ1-2 | - | TRBV11-2
CASIGTGVGAEAFF | TGTGCCAGCATCGGGACAGGCGTGGGAGCTGAAGCTTTCTTT | 14 | - | TRBJ1-1 | TRBD1 | TRBV7-8
CASSLDPPETQYF | TGTGCCAGCAGCTTGGATCCGCCGGAGACCCAGTACTTC | 13 | - | TRBJ2-5 | - | TRBV5-4
CASSSTGKYEQFF | TGTGCCAGCAGCTCGACAGGGAAGTATGAGCAGTTCTTC | 13 | - | TRBJ2-1 | TRBD1 | TRBV5-5
CASSFRNTEAFF | TGTGCCAGCAGTTTCAGGAACACTGAAGCTTTCTTT | 12 | - | TRBJ1-1 | - | TRBV6-5
CASSQESPLAGGPGETQYF | TGCGCCAGCAGCCAAGAATCCCCTCTAGCGGGAGGGCCTGGGGAGACCCAGTACTTC | 19 | - | TRBJ2-5 | TRBD2 | TRBV4-3
CSVGLAGINTGELFF | TGCAGCGTTGGACTAGCGGGGATCAACACCGGGGAGCTGTTTTTT | 15 | few | TRBJ2-2 | TRBD2 | TRBV29-1
CASSICGRGRSGARANYGYTF | TGTGCCAGTAGTATATGCGGCAGGGGGCGGTCAGGTGCCCGTGCTAACTATGGCTACACCTTC | 21 | - | TRBJ1-2 | TRBD1 | TRBV19
CASSRPPAEQYF | TGTGCCAGCAGCCGACCTCCTGCGGAGCAGTACTTC | 12 | - | TRBJ2-7 | - | TRBV7-9
CASSVGPAGAFF | TGTGCCAGCAGCGTCGGACCAGCGGGAGCTTTCTTT | 12 | - | TRBJ1-1 | - | TRBV11-2
CASSPSVASSYNEQFF | TGTGCCAGCAGCCCCTCCGTAGCCAGCTCCTACAATGAGCAGTTCTTC | 16 | - | TRBJ2-1 | - | TRBV7-6
CASSLRDRPYEQYF | TGTGCCAGCAGCCTCCGGGACAGACCCTACGAGCAGTACTTC | 14 | - | TRBJ2-7 | TRBD1 | TRBV13
CASSSQFPYEQYF | TGTGCCAGCAGTTCCCAATTCCCCTACGAGCAGTACTTC | 13 | - | TRBJ2-7 | - | TRBV27
CASSPWTSGSLELFF | TGTGCCAGCAGCCCGTGGACTAGCGGGAGTCTGGAGCTGTTTTTT | 15 | - | TRBJ2-2 | TRBD2 | TRBV7-9
CASSGLTADYGYTF | TGCGCCAGCAGCGGATTGACAGCCGACTATGGCTACACCTTC | 14 | - | TRBJ1-2 | - | TRBV5-1
CATSRAGKDEQYF | TGTGCCACCAGCAGGGCCGGGAAGGACGAGCAGTACTTC | 13 | - | TRBJ2-7 | - | TRBV15
CASSFRETQYF | TGTGCCAGCAGCTTTAGAGAGACCCAGTACTTC | 11 | - | TRBJ2-5 | - | TRBV7-2
CASSYAVGPSYNEQFF | TGTGCCAGCAGCTACGCGGTGGGGCCCTCCTACAATGAGCAGTTCTTC | 16 | - | TRBJ2-1 | - | TRBV11-2
CSIAGQVGEQFF | TGCAGTATAGCTGGGCAAGTCGGTGAGCAGTTCTTC | 12 | - | TRBJ2-1 | - | TRBV29-1
CASSPSIGWGTGGPEDTEAFF | TGCGCCAGCAGCCCCTCTATCGGTTGGGGGACAGGGGGCCCGGAGGACACTGAAGCTTTCTTT | 21 | - | TRBJ1-1 | TRBD1 | TRBV4-1
CASSEGTGDTQYF | TGTGCCAGCAGCGAGGGTACAGGAGATACGCAGTATTTT | 13 | - | TRBJ2-3 | - | TRBV11-3
CASSPYGTEQYF | TGTGCCAGCAGTCCCTACGGGACCGAGCAGTACTTC | 12 | - | TRBJ2-7 | - | TRBV28
CASSESGNSAYEQYF | TGTGCCAGCAGTGAATCTGGTAACAGCGCCTACGAGCAGTACTTC | 15 | - | TRBJ2-7 | - | TRBV2
CASSQVERGGNQPQHF | TGCGCCAGCAGCCAAGTTGAGAGGGGGGGCAATCAGCCCCAGCATTTT | 16 | - | TRBJ1-5 | - | TRBV4-1
CASRPSGPYEQYF | TGCGCCAGCCGGCCCTCCGGTCCCTACGAGCAGTACTTC | 13 | - | TRBJ2-7 | - | TRBV10-2
CASSQVDSANYGYTF | TGCGCCAGCAGCCAAGTGGACAGCGCTAACTATGGCTACACCTTC | 15 | - | TRBJ1-2 | - | TRBV4-1